The T cell receptor beta chain under discussion was sequenced for a study of CD8+CD57+ T cells in acquired aplastic anemia. Study-wide background: The study obtained an average of around 3.4 ug of DNA from sorted CD4+ and CD8+ cells. General observations from the study: For CD8+ Simpson's diversity, patients and controls showed no significant difference. Some 31 sequences, all CD8+ CDR3, were shared between patients and controls.

About this clonotype itself: Its antigen is not identified. The junction and the germline gene differ at one end; a read error may be behind it.

Germline V gene sequence: CDR1 SEHNR, CDR2 FQNEAQ (reference sequence). The CDR3 length is 14 residues. TCR beta VDJ and CDR3 were profiled, and genomic DNA was the template. A single record per CDR3 protein comes from TCRdb applying MiXCR to the reads. The sample has around 150,000 distinct CDR3 sequences; about 45% are singletons. Only patients with CD8+CD57+ cell expansion on flow cytometry were chosen for sequencing. Every patient had severe acquired aplastic anemia. The TCR originated in a human donor with aplastic anemia. Input material: sorted CD4+, CD8+, or CD8+CD57+ T cells (not recorded which) from PBMCs. The chain links TRBV7-9 to TRBJ2-7; D may match TRBD1 or TRBD2 (5 bases each). CDR3 amino acids: CASSFLEGTGELYF. The DNA of the CDR3 is TGTGCCAGCAGCTTTCTTGAGGGGACCGGGGAGCTGTACTTC. The whole variable domain, filled in from reference TRBV7-9 and TRBJ2-7, reads DTGVSQNPRHKITKRGQNVTFRCDPISEHNRLYWYRQTLGQGPEFLTYFQNEAQLEKSRLLSDRFSAERPKGSFSTLEIQRTEQGDSAMYLCASSFLEGTGELYFGPGTRLTVT.